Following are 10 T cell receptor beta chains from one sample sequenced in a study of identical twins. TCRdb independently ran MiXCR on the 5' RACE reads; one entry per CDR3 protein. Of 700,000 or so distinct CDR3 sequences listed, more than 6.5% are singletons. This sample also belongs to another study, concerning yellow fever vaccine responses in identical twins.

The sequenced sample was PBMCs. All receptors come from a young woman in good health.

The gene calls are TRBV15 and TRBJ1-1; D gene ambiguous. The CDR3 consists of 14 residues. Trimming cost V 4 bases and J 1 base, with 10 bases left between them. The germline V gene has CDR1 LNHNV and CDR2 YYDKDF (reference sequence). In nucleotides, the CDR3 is TGTGCCACCAGCATCCGGGTAAAGAACACTGAAGCTTTCTTT. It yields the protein CATSIRVKNTEAFF.

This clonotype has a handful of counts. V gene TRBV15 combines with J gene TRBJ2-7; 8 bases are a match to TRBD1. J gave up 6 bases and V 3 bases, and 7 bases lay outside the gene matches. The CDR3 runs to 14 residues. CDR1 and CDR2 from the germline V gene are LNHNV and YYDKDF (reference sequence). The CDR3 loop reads CATSRSGGLIEQYF. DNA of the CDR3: TGTGCCACCAGCAGGTCAGGGGGCTTGATCGAGCAGTACTTC.

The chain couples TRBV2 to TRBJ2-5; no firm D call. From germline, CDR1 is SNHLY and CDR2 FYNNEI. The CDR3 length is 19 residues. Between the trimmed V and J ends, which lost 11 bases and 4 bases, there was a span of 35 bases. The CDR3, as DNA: TGTGCCCTCAGTCCTAGTGGCACCCACTCGGGTTATTCAAGAGAGACCCAGTACTTC. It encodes CALSPSGTHSGYSRETQYF.

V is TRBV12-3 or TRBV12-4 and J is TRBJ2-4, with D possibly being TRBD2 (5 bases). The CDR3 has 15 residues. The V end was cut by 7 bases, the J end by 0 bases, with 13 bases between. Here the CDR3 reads CASTGEFSAKNIQYF. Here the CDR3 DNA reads TGTGCCAGCACCGGGGAATTCTCAGCCAAAAACATTCAGTACTTC.

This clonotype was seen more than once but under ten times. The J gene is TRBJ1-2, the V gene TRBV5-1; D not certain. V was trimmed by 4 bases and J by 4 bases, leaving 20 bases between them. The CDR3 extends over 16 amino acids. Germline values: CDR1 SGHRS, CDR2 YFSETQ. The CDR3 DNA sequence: TGCGCCAGCAGCCCTCTTGGTGGATCCCGGAGCTATGGCTACACCTTC. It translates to CASSPLGGSRSYGYTF.

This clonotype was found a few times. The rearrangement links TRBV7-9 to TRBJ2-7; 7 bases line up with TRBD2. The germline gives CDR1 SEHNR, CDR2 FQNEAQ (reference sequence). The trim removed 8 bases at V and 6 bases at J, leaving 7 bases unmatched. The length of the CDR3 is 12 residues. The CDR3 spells CASGKIAGEQYF. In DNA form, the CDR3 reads TGTGCCAGCGGAAAAATAGCGGGCGAGCAGTACTTC.

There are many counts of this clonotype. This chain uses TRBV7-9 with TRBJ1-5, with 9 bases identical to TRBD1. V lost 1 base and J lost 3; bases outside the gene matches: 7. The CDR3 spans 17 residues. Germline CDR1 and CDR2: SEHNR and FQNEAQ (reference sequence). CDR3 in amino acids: CASSLGDGQGHNQPQHF. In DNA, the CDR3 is TGTGCCAGCAGCTTAGGGGATGGACAGGGGCACAATCAGCCCCAGCATTTT.

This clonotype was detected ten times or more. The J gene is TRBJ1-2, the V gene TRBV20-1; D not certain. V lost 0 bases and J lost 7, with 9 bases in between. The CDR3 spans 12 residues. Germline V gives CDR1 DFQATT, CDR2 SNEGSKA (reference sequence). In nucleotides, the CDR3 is TGCAGTGCTAGAGAACGAACCTTTGGCTACACCTTC. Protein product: CSARERTFGYTF.

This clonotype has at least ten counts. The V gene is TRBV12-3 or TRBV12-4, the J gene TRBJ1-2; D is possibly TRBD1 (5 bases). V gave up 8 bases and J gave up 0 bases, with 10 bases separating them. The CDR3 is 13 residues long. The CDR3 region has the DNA TGTGCCAGCGCCTTGACAGCTAACTATGGCTACACCTTC. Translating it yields CASALTANYGYTF.

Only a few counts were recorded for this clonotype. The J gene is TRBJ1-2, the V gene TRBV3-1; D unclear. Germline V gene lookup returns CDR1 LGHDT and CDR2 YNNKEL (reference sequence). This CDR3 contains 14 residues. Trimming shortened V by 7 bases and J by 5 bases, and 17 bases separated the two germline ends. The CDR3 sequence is CASNVGFGGYGYTF. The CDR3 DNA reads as TGTGCCAGCAACGTAGGATTCGGCGGTTATGGCTACACCTTC. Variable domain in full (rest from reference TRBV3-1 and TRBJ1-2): DTAVSQTPKYLVTQMGNDKSIKCEQNLGHDTMYWYKQDSKKFLKIMFSYNNKELIINETVPNRFSPKSPDKAHLNLHINSLELGDSAVYFCASNVGFGGYGYTFGSGTRLTVV.